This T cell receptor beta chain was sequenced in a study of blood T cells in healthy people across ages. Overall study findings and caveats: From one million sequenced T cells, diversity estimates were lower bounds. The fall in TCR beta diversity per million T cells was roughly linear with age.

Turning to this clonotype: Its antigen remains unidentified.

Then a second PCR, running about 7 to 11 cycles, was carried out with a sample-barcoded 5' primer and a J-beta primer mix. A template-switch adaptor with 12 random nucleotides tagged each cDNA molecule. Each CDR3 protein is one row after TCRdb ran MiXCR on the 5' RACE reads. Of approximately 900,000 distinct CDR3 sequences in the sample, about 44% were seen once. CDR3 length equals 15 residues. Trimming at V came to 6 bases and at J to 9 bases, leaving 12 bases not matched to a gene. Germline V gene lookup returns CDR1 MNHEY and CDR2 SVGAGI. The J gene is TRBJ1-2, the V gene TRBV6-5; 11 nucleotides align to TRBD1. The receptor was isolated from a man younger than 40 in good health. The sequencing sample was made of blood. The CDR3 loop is CASRRKPGTGGRYTF. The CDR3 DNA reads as TGTGCCAGCAGGCGGAAACCCGGGACAGGGGGGCGCTACACCTTC.